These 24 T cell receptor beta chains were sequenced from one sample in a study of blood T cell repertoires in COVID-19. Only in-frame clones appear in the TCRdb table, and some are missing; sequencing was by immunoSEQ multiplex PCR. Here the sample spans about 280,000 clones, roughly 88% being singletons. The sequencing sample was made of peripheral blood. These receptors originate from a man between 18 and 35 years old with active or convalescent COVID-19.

The CDR3 DNA reads as TGTGCCAGCAGCCGCCTTAGCGGGGGATCCTACAATGAGCAGTTCTTC. This gives the protein CASSRLSGGSYNEQFF. The chain couples TRBV11-2 to TRBJ2-1, with 9 bases identical to TRBD2. V shed 5 bases and J 1 base; nucleotides not matched to a gene: 6. Germline V gene data show CDR1 as SGHAT and CDR2 as FQNNGV. The CDR3 runs 16 residues.

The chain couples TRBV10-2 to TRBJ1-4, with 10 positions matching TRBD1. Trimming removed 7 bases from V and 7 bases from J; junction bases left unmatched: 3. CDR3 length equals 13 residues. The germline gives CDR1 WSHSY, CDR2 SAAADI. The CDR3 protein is CASKTGGGEKLFF. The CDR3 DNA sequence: TGCGCCAGCAAGACAGGGGGCGGTGAAAAACTGTTTTTT.

The CDR3 nucleotides read TGTGCCAGCTCACTCGACAGGACAGGCACTGAAGCTTTCTTT. Protein: CASSLDRTGTEAFF. This sequence joins TRBV18 and TRBJ1-1; 7 nucleotides line up with TRBD1. With 4 bases clipped from V and 4 bases from J, the junction kept 6 bases outside the gene matches. Looked up from germline, CDR1 is KGHSH and CDR2 is LQKENI. The CDR3 is 14 amino acids.

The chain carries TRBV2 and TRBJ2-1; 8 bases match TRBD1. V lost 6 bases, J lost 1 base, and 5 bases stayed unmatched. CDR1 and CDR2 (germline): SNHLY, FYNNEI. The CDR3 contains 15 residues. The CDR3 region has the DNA TGTGCCAGCAGGTATACAGGGGGGTCCTACAATGAGCAGTTCTTC. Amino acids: CASRYTGGSYNEQFF.

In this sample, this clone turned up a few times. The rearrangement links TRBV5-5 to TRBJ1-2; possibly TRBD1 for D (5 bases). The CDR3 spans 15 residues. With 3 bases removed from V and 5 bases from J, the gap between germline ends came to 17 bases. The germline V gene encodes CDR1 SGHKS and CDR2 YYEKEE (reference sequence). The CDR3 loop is CASSSPGTGLYGYTF. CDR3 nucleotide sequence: TGTGCCAGCAGCTCACCCGGGACTGGACTATATGGCTACACCTTC.

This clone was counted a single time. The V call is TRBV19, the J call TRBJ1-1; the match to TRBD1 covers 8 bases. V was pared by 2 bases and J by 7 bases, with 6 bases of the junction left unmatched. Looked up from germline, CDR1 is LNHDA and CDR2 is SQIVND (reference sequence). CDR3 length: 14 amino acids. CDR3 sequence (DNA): TGTGCCAGTAGTATACAGGGGGCTGGAGGTGAAGCTTTCTTT. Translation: CASSIQGAGGEAFF.

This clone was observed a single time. CDR3 residues: CASSVGLGESSYEQYF. The CDR3 DNA reads as TGTGCCAGCAGCGTAGGTCTAGGAGAGAGCTCCTACGAGCAGTACTTC. The chain uses TRBV9 and TRBJ2-7, with unresolved D. Germline lookup yields CDR1 SGDLS and CDR2 YYNGEE. This CDR3 has 16 amino acids. Trimming cost V 0 bases and J 0 bases, with 13 bases left between them.

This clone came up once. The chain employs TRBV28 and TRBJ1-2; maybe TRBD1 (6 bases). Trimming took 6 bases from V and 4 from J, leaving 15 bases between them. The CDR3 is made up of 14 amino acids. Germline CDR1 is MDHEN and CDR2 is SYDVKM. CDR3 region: CASSPSGGVYGYTF. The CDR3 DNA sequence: TGTGCCAGCAGCCCGTCGGGGGGCGTCTATGGCTACACCTTC.

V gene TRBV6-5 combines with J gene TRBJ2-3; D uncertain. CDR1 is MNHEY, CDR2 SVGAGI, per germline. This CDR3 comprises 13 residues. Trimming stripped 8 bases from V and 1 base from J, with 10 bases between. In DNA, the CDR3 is TGTGCCAGCGCCCGGGTGGGCACAGATACGCAGTATTTT. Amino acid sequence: CASARVGTDTQYF.

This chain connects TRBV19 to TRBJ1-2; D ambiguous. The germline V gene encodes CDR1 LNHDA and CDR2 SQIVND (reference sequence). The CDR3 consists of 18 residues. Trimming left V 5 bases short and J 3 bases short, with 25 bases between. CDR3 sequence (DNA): TGTGCCAGTAGTTCAGGTTTCTTAGGCCCCCGTTTGGACTATGGCTACACCTTC. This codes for CASSSGFLGPRLDYGYTF.

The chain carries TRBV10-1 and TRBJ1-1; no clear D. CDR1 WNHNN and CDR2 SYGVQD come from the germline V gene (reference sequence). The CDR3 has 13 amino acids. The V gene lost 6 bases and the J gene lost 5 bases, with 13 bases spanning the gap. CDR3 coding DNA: TGCGCCAGCAGCGCAGGCCGTCGGACTGAAGCTTTCTTT. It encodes CASSAGRRTEAFF.

In DNA, the CDR3 is TGCGCCAGCAGTCTCCCTTATGAAAAACTGTTTTTT. Translation gives CASSLPYEKLFF. V usage is TRBV4-1 and J usage is TRBJ1-4; no clear D. In germline, CDR1 is MGHRA, CDR2 YSYEKL. The CDR3 totals 12 residues. The V gene lost 6 bases and the J gene lost 6 bases, with 8 bases spanning the gap.

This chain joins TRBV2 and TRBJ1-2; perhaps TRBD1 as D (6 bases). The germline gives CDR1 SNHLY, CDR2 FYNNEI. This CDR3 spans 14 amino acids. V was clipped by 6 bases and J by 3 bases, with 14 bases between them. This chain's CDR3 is CASREQGGDYGYTF. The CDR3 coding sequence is TGTGCCAGCAGAGAACAGGGAGGGGACTATGGCTACACCTTC.

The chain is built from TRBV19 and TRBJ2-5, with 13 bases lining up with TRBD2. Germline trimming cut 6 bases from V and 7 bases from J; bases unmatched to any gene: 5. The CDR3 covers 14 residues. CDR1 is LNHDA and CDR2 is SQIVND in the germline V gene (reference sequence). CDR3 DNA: TGTGCCAGTAGGGGGACTAGCGGGGCCGGGACCCAGTACTTC. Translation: CASRGTSGAGTQYF.

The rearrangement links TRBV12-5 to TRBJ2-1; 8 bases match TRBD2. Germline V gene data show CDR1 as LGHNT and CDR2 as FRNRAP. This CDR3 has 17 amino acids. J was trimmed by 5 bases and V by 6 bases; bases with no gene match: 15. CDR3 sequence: CASGPTSPGGANNEQFF. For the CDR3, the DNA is TGTGCTAGTGGACCAACCTCACCGGGGGGGGCGAACAATGAGCAGTTCTTC.

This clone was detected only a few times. CDR3 sequence: CASSLVGGYGYTF. CDR3 sequence (DNA): TGTGCCAGCAGTTTAGTCGGGGGCTATGGCTACACCTTC. The chain combines TRBV12-3 or TRBV12-4 with TRBJ1-2; tentative D call: TRBD1 (5 bases). V shed 1 base and J shed 4 bases, with 7 bases lying between them. The CDR3 has 13 residues.

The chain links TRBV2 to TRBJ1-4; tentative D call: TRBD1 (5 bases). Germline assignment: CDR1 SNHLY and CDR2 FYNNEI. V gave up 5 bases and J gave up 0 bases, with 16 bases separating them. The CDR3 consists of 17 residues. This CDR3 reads CASSHGGEQATNEKLFF. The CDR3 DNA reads TGTGCCAGCAGTCACGGGGGGGAGCAGGCAACTAATGAAAAACTGTTTTTT. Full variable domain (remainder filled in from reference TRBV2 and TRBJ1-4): EPEVTQTPSHQVTQMGQEVILRCVPISNHLYFYWYRQILGQKVEFLVSFYNNEISEKSEIFDDQFSVERPDGSNFTLKIRSTKLEDSAMYFCASSHGGEQATNEKLFFGSGTQLSVL.

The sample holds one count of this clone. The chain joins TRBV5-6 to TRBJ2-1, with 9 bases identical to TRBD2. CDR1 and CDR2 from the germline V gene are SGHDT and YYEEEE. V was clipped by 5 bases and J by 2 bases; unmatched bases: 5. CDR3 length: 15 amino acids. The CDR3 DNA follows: TGTGCCAGCAGTCGCGGGGGGGCGGCCTACAATGAGCAGTTCTTC. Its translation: CASSRGGAAYNEQFF.

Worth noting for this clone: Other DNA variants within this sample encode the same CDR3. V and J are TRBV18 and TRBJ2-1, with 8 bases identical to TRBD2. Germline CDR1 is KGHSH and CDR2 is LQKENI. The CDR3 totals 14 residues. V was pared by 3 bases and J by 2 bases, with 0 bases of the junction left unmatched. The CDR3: CASSPSGAYNEQFF. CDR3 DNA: TGTGCCAGCTCACCTAGCGGGGCCTACAATGAGCAGTTCTTC.

In DNA, the CDR3 is TGTGCCAGCAGCGTCCCTTACAGGGCAACTAATGAAAAACTGTTTTTT. Translation: CASSVPYRATNEKLFF. The chain recombines TRBV7-3 with TRBJ1-4, with D tentatively TRBD1 (6 bases). CDR1 and CDR2 (germline): SGHTA, FQGTGA. This CDR3 comprises 16 residues. V was trimmed by 5 bases and J by 0 bases, leaving 13 bases between them.

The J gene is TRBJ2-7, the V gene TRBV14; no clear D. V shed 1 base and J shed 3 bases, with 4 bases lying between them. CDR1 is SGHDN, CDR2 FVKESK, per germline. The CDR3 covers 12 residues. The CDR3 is CASSQAGYEQYF. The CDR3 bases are TGTGCCAGCAGCCAAGCCGGCTACGAGCAGTACTTC.

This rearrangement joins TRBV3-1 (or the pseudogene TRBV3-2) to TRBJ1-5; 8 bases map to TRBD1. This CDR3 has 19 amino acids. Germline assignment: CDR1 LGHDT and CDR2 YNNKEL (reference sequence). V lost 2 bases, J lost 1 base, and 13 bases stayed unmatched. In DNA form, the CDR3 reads TGTGCCAGCAGCCAACTTTCGCCCACCCGACAGGGGAGCAATCAGCCCCAGCATTTT. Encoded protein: CASSQLSPTRQGSNQPQHF.

The CDR3 sequence: CASSHMVNTEAFF. CDR3 nucleotide sequence: TGTGCCAGCAGTCACATGGTGAACACTGAAGCTTTCTTT. This sequence joins TRBV6-5 and TRBJ1-1, with D uncertain. Trimming pared 5 bases from V and 0 bases from J, leaving 7 bases between. Germline V gene sequence: CDR1 MNHEY, CDR2 SVGAGI. The CDR3 runs 13 residues.

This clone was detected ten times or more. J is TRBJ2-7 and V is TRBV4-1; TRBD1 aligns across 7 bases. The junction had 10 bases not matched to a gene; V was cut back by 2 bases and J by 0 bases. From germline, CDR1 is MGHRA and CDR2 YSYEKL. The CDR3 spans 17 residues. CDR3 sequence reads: CASSQLKTGPFSYEQYF. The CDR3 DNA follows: TGCGCCAGCAGCCAACTGAAGACAGGGCCTTTCTCCTACGAGCAGTACTTC.